This TCR beta chain was obtained from a study of T cells in Graves' hyperthyroidism and ophthalmopathy (dated by TCRdb to about 2019). Context from the whole study: Peripheral blood samples were taken at the time of initial diagnosis, prior to any treatment. To identify TCR V-J signatures that set the groups apart, the researchers used a discovery cohort of more than 95 patients, made up of roughly 40 with Graves' ophthalmopathy and about 55 with stable Graves' hyperthyroidism. Prospective prediction of ophthalmopathy was tested in an independent validation cohort consisting of fewer than 20 hyperthyroidism patients and some 15 patients who later progressed to ophthalmopathy. The approximately 90 discovery patients were randomly split 7:3 into training and test sets. Thyroid tissue and blood T-cell repertoires from more than five Graves' hyperthyroidism patients were also compared in the study. After blood sampling, hyperthyroidism patients were treated with methimazole at a starting dose of 30 mg daily, and ophthalmopathy patients were treated with high-dose intravenous methylprednisolone. TCR Vbeta CDR3 sequencing of 135 peripheral blood samples (approximately 44 ophthalmopathy, roughly 74 hyperthyroidism and roughly 17 progressor patients) is reported in the paper.

This clonotype was counted at least ten times. What this receptor recognizes is not known. Base qualities are not recorded, but no much larger clone differs from it by a single base. A patient counted as having stable Graves' hyperthyroidism if no progression to ophthalmopathy occurred over 18 months of follow-up. Hyperthyroidism patients were newly diagnosed, with disease duration under 2 months, and aged 18 to 65 years. Patients with uncontrolled infections, other autoimmune diseases, pregnancy or lactation were excluded. Clinical symptoms, serum thyroxine and TRAb, thyroid ultrasound, and orbital computed tomography formed the basis for the diagnoses. PBMCs were separated from 7.5 to 10 ml of fresh peripheral blood using Ficoll-Paque density gradient centrifugation. Total RNA was extracted using Trizol reagent, and RNA quality was assessed on an Agilent 2100 Bioanalyzer. The CDR3, from cysteine to phenylalanine, totals 18 residues. Solely the CDR3 DNA is kept, with 54 bases framed from the first base. V loses 3 bases, J loses 0 bases, and the germline ends lie 15 bases apart. Sequences WSHSY (CDR1) and SAAADI (CDR2) are obtained from the germline V gene.

The paper's findings and limits, for the study overall: In validation, the model predicted progression to ophthalmopathy with over 65% sensitivity and less than 75% specificity, a median of around six months before onset. Sample size was not statistically predetermined, and investigators were not blinded to group allocation. Most expanded thyroid clonotypes (frequency above 0.001) were also detected in blood, suggesting blood repertoires may reflect thyroid immune responses. A 13 V-J signature model separated ophthalmopathy from stable hyperthyroidism, with over 85% sensitivity and just under 84% specificity in cross-validation and 80%/75% in testing.

Amplification of TCR beta CDR3 regions was carried out from RNA transcripts. The first round of RT-PCR for the TCR CDR3 was performed with the HTBI primer set and the Qiagen OneStep RT-PCR kit. Libraries were constructed in a second round of multiplex PCR, after which size selection and purification were performed. The libraries were sequenced on an Illumina HiSeq2000 using paired-end 100 bp reads. Regarding the original processing steps: SOAPnuke was used to process the raw data, with reads discarded if the reads contained adapters or uncalled bases, had a mean Phred below 15, or lacked an exact constant-primer or identifier match. High-quality paired reads were merged with COPE v1.2.5, and unique nucleotide sequences were defined as clonotypes. MiTCR v1.1 was used to align clonotypes to the IMGT TRBV, TRBD and TRBJ reference segments. Analysis was restricted to V-J combinations with a frequency above 0.0001, which covered roughly 99% of repertoires. The TCS score was defined as F50 (clonal expansion) divided by E x V (chaos), with BLOSUM62-based TCRdist calculated between CDR3 peptides within each V-J. Welch's t-statistics and random forest reduced 500 to 650 V-J features to around 14, which were used in a naive Bayes classifier (R e1071). Using fastp at Q25 and MiXCR, TCRdb reprocessed the public reads and kept productive beta chains. Duplicate CDR3 protein sequences are folded into a single record with the most common DNA and genes. The V and J calls reflect TCRdb's pipeline rather than the authors' work. The sample contains 90,000 to 120,000 distinct CDR3 sequences, roughly 15% of them found a single time. 35% to 50% of the sample belongs to the ten largest clones.

Sequenced input: blood. The chain couples TRBV10-2 to TRBJ2-6; TRBD1 is perhaps the D gene, given 6 matching bases. The TCR sequence derives from a woman between 50 and 59 years old with Graves' hyperthyroidism. The CDR3 protein: CASSDLGHSSSGANVLTF. The bases are TGCGCCAGCAGTGATTTGGGACACAGTAGCTCTGGGGCCAACGTCCTGACTTTC.